The clone carrying this T cell receptor (beta chain) was counted between two and nine times. Its antigen is as yet unknown. TCRdb re-called the RT-PCR reads with MiXCR, one entry per CDR3 protein. The sample lists a few hundred thousand distinct CDR3 sequences, 20% to 25% occurring once. The data originate from a study of response to subunit inactivated influenza vaccine. Study-level findings and limits: T cells newly recruited by each seasonal influenza vaccination are few, the authors suggested.

With 5 bases removed from V and 5 bases from J, the gap between germline ends came to 10 bases. CDR3 size: 13 residues. Germline lookup yields CDR1 SGHAT and CDR2 FQNNGV. The gene calls are TRBV11-2 and TRBJ2-4; possibly TRBD1 for D (6 bases). This receptor was obtained from a man aged 50-75 years who received an inactivated influenza vaccine. Sequenced here: PBMCs from blood, sampled less than 22 months after vaccination. Here the CDR3 reads CASSVGQQNIQYF. The CDR3 nucleotides are TGTGCCAGCAGCGTGGGACAACAAAACATTCAGTACTTC.